This TCR beta chain was obtained from a study of cytomegalovirus exposure and HLA in healthy donors. Whole-study results and caveats: A later analysis appeared to link common viral pathogens to several of the most significant clusters. According to a later analysis, most TCR beta chains associated with CMV appeared HLA-restricted.

The PCR made use of 60 Vbeta and 13 Jbeta primers. TCRdb's table, derived via immunoSEQ multiplex PCR, lists solely in-frame clones and lacks some. Found here are around 120,000 clones, 60% to 80% of them singletons; the top ten hold approximately 2.6%. The CDR3 runs 15 residues. After removal of 8 bases from V and 6 bases from J, the junction contained 14 bases not matched to a gene. Germline V gene lookup returns CDR1 MRHNA and CDR2 SNTAGT. Note on this clone: As yet, its antigen is unknown.

The chain is built from TRBV6-4 and TRBJ1-2; 8 bases agree with TRBD1. The sequence derives from a woman in her sixties or seventies in good health and CMV-seropositive. Sequenced: PBMCs. This CDR3 is CASRRQGRVMDGYTF. CDR3 sequence (DNA): TGTGCCAGCCGAAGACAGGGGCGTGTGATGGATGGCTACACCTTC.